This T cell receptor beta chain was identified during a study of T cell changes during pregnancy in multiple sclerosis. Measured with immunoSEQ multiplex PCR; TCRdb has only the in-frame clones, and not every one. Of tens of thousands of clones listed, roughly nine tenths are singletons. This clone was observed once. Source: CD8+ T cells from peripheral blood mononuclear cells, taken in the second trimester of pregnancy. The receptor was derived from a female donor with multiple sclerosis, enrolled in a pregnancy study.

The CDR3 DNA follows: TGTGCCAGCAGTTTAATACCCGCGGATGAGCAGTTCTTC. The encoded protein is CASSLIPADEQFF. The chain combines TRBV28 with TRBJ2-1, with D unresolved. Trimming left V 2 bases short and J 8 bases short, with 10 bases between. The CDR3 loop spans 13 amino acids. Germline values: CDR1 MDHEN, CDR2 SYDVKM.